This T cell receptor (beta chain) was recorded in a study of cytomegalovirus exposure and HLA in healthy donors. The PCR employed 60 Vbeta primers together with 13 Jbeta primers. Profiled with immunoSEQ multiplex PCR; TCRdb holds only in-frame clones, not every one. The table shows 150,000 to 200,000 clones, with around 87% occurring only once. Concerning this clone itself: The antigen remains unidentified.

Study-wide points: Follow-up analysis found HLA locus-dependent TCR association rates, highest for DRB1 and lowest for HLA-C.

Source material: PBMCs. This TCR derives from a woman under 30 in good health and CMV-seronegative.

The CDR3 DNA is TGTGCCAGCACCCGACAGGGCACAGATACGCAGTATTTT. Translation gives CASTRQGTDTQYF. V usage is TRBV28 and J usage is TRBJ2-3, with D perhaps TRBD1 (6 bases). V lost 7 bases, J lost 1 base, and 9 bases lay in between. Per the germline V gene, CDR1 is MDHEN and CDR2 is SYDVKM. The CDR3 has 13 residues.